Listed here are 25 T cell receptor beta chains from one sample, sequenced in a study of molecular identifiers for immune sequencing clone quantification. MiXCR, applied by TCRdb to the PCR reads, yields one record per CDR3 protein. The sample records 460,000 or so distinct CDR3 sequences, about a fifth being singletons. Material for sequencing was naive CD8+ T cells from blood, with Jurkat cell RNA spiked in. Subset defined: FACS-sorted CD8+CD4-CCR7+CD45RA+ naive T cells. These receptors were taken from a human donor in good health. Some libraries in this study had Jurkat cell RNA spiked in.

This clonotype was picked up a small number of times. The V and J genes are TRBV29-1 and TRBJ2-1, with 7 bases lining up with TRBD2. The CDR3 length is 15 residues. With V trimmed by 4 bases and J by 3 bases, 9 bases remained unmatched. Germline-derived CDR1 and CDR2 are SQVTM and ANQGSEA. The CDR3 DNA reads TGCAGCGTTGCCCCCTCTAGCGGAGTCTACAATGAGCAGTTCTTC. Its protein product is CSVAPSSGVYNEQFF.

The rearrangement links TRBV9 to TRBJ2-5; TRBD1 matches at 9 bases. This CDR3 is 15 amino acids long. V trimming: 2 bases; J trimming: 0 bases; junction bases outside the gene matches: 2. Germline-derived CDR1 and CDR2 are SGDLS and YYNGEE. CDR3 sequence (DNA): TGTGCCAGCAGCGTTGGGACAGGGTACCAAGAGACCCAGTACTTC. Translation gives CASSVGTGYQETQYF. Variable domain in full (rest from reference TRBV9 and TRBJ2-5): DSGVTQTPKHLITATGQRVTLRCSPRSGDLSVYWYQQSLDQGLQFLIQYYNGEERAKGNILERFSAQQFPDLHSELNLSSLELGDSALYFCASSVGTGYQETQYFGPGTRLLVL.

The chain joins TRBV23-1 to TRBJ1-6; 9 nucleotides line up with TRBD1. TRBV23-1 is an open reading frame whose function is uncertain. This CDR3 spans 14 amino acids. Germline trimming cut 7 bases from V and 8 bases from J; bases unmatched to any gene: 6. DNA of the CDR3: TGCGCCAGCAAGGGGGGACAGGGCGATTCACCCCTCCACTTT. It codes for CASKGGQGDSPLHF.

The V and J genes are TRBV4-3 and TRBJ2-3, with 7 nucleotides matching TRBD1. This CDR3 comprises 16 residues. Per the germline V gene, CDR1 is LGHNA and CDR2 is YSLEER. V dropped 0 bases and J dropped 1; count of bases not matched to a gene: 4. This chain's CDR3 is CASSQDRDRGTDTQYF. The CDR3 DNA reads as TGCGCCAGCAGCCAAGATAGGGACAGAGGCACAGATACGCAGTATTTT.

This clonotype was recorded once. The junction differs from germline at one of its ends, possibly a read error. This chain uses TRBV4-3 with TRBJ1-2, with 8 bases that match TRBD1. This CDR3 has 14 amino acids. The V gene's germline CDR1 is LGHNA and CDR2 YSLEER. The CDR3 DNA is TGCGCCAGCAGCCAAGAAGACAGGGGAACAGGCTACGCCTTC. This translates into CASSQEDRGTGYAF.

The chain links TRBV19 to TRBJ2-1; 9 nucleotides align to TRBD2. Germline-derived CDR1 and CDR2 are LNHDA and SQIVND (reference sequence). The V and J ends lost 10 bases and 2 bases, in that order; junction bases with no gene match: 6. The CDR3 runs 14 residues. CDR3 DNA: TGTGCCACTATTTTAGCGGGAGCCTACAATGAGCAGTTCTTC. This encodes CATILAGAYNEQFF.

Regarding this clonotype: This may stem from a read error, because a much larger clone lies one nucleotide away. The chain links TRBV4-3 to TRBJ2-7; D possibly corresponds to TRBD1 (5 bases). Germline loops: CDR1 LGHNA, CDR2 YSLEER. This CDR3 comprises 14 residues. This CDR3 reads CAGSPTGIRNEQYF. CDR3 nucleotides: TGCGCCGGCAGCCCCACAGGTATCCGCAACGAGCAGTACTTC.

As concerns this clonotype: The CDR3 carries no conserved terminal phenylalanine or tryptophan, so it likely arises from a read error. The rearrangement links TRBV6-2 or TRBV6-3 to TRBJ1-1; perhaps TRBD1 as D (5 bases). Germline V gene lookup returns CDR1 MNHEY and CDR2 SVGEGT. The V gene lost 6 bases and the J gene lost 0 bases, with 14 bases spanning the gap. This CDR3 has 15 residues. The CDR3 reads CASSEAGVMNTEAFL. As DNA, the CDR3 is TGTGCCAGCAGCGAGGCGGGGGTAATGAACACTGAAGCTTTCTTA.

This clonotype has just a few counts. The V and J genes are TRBV24-1 and TRBJ2-3; TRBD1 is a possible D gene (5 bases). CDR1 is KGHDR, CDR2 SFDVKD, per germline. The CDR3 sequence is 14 residues long. Trimming removed 5 bases from V and 0 bases from J, with 8 bases in between. The CDR3 coding sequence is TGTGCCACCAGTGGGACAACTAGCACAGATACGCAGTATTTT. Translation: CATSGTTSTDTQYF.

This clonotype was seen at least ten times. The chain employs TRBV28 and TRBJ1-3; maybe TRBD1 (6 bases). From germline, CDR1 is MDHEN and CDR2 SYDVKM. Trimming took 4 bases from V and 0 from J, leaving 10 bases between them. This CDR3 region has 15 residues. CDR3 in amino acids: CASSSGHYSGNTIYF. The DNA for the CDR3 is TGTGCCAGCAGTTCGGGACACTACTCTGGAAACACCATATATTTT.

The chain is built from TRBV6-2 or TRBV6-3 and TRBJ2-7; 9 bases are a match to TRBD2. Germline assignment: CDR1 MNHEY and CDR2 SVGEGT. CDR3 length equals 18 residues. Trimming cost V 3 bases and J 0 bases; bases outside gene matches: 12. The CDR3 nucleotides are TGTGCCAGCAGTTATCCACCCTTACTAGCGGGTCACTCCTACGAGCAGTACTTC. It encodes CASSYPPLLAGHSYEQYF.

The chain employs TRBV7-9 and TRBJ1-1; tentative D call: TRBD1 (5 bases). CDR1 SEHNR and CDR2 FQNEAQ come from the germline V gene (reference sequence). The CDR3 sequence is 16 residues long. Deletions cut 1 base from V and 4 bases from J, with 16 bases between. CDR3 nucleotide sequence: TGTGCCAGCAGCTTAGAGCCGCAGGGTCGTGGCACTGAAGCTTTCTTT. Translated, it gives CASSLEPQGRGTEAFF. Filled out from reference TRBV7-9 and TRBJ1-1, the complete variable domain reads DTGVSQNPRHKITKRGQNVTFRCDPISEHNRLYWYRQTLGQGPEFLTYFQNEAQLEKSRLLSDRFSAERPKGSFSTLEIQRTEQGDSAMYLCASSLEPQGRGTEAFFGQGTRLTVV.

The chain joins TRBV27 to TRBJ2-2; D is ambiguous. Trimming removed 8 bases at V and 0 bases at J, with 13 bases between. Per the germline V gene, CDR1 is MNHEY and CDR2 is SMNVEV (reference sequence). There are 15 residues in the CDR3. Here the CDR3 DNA reads TGTGCCAGCCGCCCAAGGATCGCGAACACCGGGGAGCTGTTTTTT. Its protein product is CASRPRIANTGELFF.

In its sample, this clonotype was seen a few times. The chain combines TRBV4-1 with TRBJ1-6; D might be TRBD1 (5 bases). Germline V CDR1 and CDR2: MGHRA, YSYEKL. V lost 4 bases and J 8 bases, leaving 18 bases between the germline ends. The CDR3 totals 16 residues. CDR3 nucleotides: TGCGCCAGCAGCCCCCAGACCGGGACGGAATATTCACCCCTCCACTTT. Amino acids: CASSPQTGTEYSPLHF.

This clonotype has only a few counts. The gene calls are TRBV29-1 and TRBJ2-7; TRBD2 agrees at 8 bases. V dropped 8 bases and J dropped 3; count of bases not matched to a gene: 9. This CDR3 has 13 amino acids. Looked up from germline, CDR1 is SQVTM and CDR2 is ANQGSEA. The CDR3 region has the DNA TGCAGCATATATAAGGGACTAGACTACGAGCAGTACTTC. Translation gives CSIYKGLDYEQYF.

This clonotype came up a few times. This chain links TRBV24-1 with TRBJ2-1; possibly TRBD2 for D (5 bases). Germline-derived CDR1 and CDR2 are KGHDR and SFDVKD. V lost 9 bases and J lost 6, with 8 bases in between. The CDR3 has 11 amino acids. The CDR3 DNA reads as TGTGCCACCCACAGCGGCAATGAGCAGTTCTTC. It is translated as CATHSGNEQFF.

The chain is built from TRBV9 and TRBJ2-2; 7 bases map to TRBD1. In germline, CDR1 is SGDLS, CDR2 YYNGEE. The J segment lost 6 bases and the V segment lost 4 bases, leaving 6 bases of the junction unmatched. The CDR3 sequence is 14 residues long. The CDR3 nucleotides are TGTGCCAGCAGCCCTGACAGGGTCCCCGGGGAGCTGTTTTTT. Its translation: CASSPDRVPGELFF. The entire variable domain, with the rest obtained from reference TRBV9 and TRBJ2-2, is as follows: DSGVTQTPKHLITATGQRVTLRCSPRSGDLSVYWYQQSLDQGLQFLIQYYNGEERAKGNILERFSAQQFPDLHSELNLSSLELGDSALYFCASSPDRVPGELFFGEGSRLTVL.

This clonotype was seen only a few times. The chain uses TRBV28 and TRBJ1-5; D is unresolved. The CDR3 consists of 14 residues. V dropped 5 bases and J dropped 0 bases, with 8 bases sitting between them. Germline-derived CDR1 and CDR2 are MDHEN and SYDVKM. The chain's CDR3 is CASSPVYSNQPQHF. CDR3 nucleotide sequence: TGTGCCAGCAGTCCAGTTTATAGCAATCAGCCCCAGCATTTT.

This clonotype was seen a handful of times. This chain connects TRBV20-1 to TRBJ2-3; D is perhaps TRBD2 (6 bases). Germline lookup yields CDR1 DFQATT and CDR2 SNEGSKA (reference sequence). The CDR3 is 13 residues long. V was pared by 6 bases and J by 3 bases, with 13 bases between. CDR3 region: CSAGSSGTDTQYF. CDR3 sequence (DNA): TGCAGTGCCGGTTCGAGCGGGACAGATACGCAGTATTTT.

There are many counts of this clonotype. The V gene is TRBV29-1, the J gene TRBJ2-3; D not resolved. Germline lookup yields CDR1 SQVTM and CDR2 ANQGSEA. CDR3 size: 12 residues. Trimming cost V 4 bases and J 2 bases, with 7 bases left between them. This CDR3 is CSVVAATDTQYF. The CDR3 DNA reads TGCAGCGTTGTTGCGGCCACAGATACGCAGTATTTT.

The table lists this clonotype with a few counts. Germline is not matched at one junction end, which may reflect a read error. The chain is built from TRBV5-3 and TRBJ2-7, with a possible D match to TRBD1 (7 bases). TRBV5-3 belongs to the ORF category, with a function that is uncertain. There are 14 residues in the CDR3. The CDR3 DNA is TGTGCCAGCAGTCTTGACAGGGACTGGTACGAGCAGCACTTC. Residues: CASSLDRDWYEQHF.

In DNA form, the CDR3 reads TGTGCCAGCACAGGGGGCTTCTACGAGCAGTACTTC. It yields the protein CASTGGFYEQYF. V and J are TRBV6-2 or TRBV6-3 and TRBJ2-7; 8 bases align to TRBD1. Trimming removed 7 bases from V and 3 bases from J; junction bases left unmatched: 2. Germline V CDR1 and CDR2: MNHEY, SVGEGT. The length of the CDR3 is 12 residues.

This clonotype was observed many times. The chain carries TRBV15 and TRBJ1-1; TRBD1 matches at 10 bases. Germline CDR1 is LNHNV and CDR2 is YYDKDF (reference sequence). Losses at the gene ends were 5 bases for V and 4 bases for J; bases not matched to a gene: 7. CDR3 length: 15 residues. Here the CDR3 reads CATSGVRDRGTEAFF. DNA of the CDR3: TGTGCCACCAGCGGCGTCCGGGACAGGGGCACTGAAGCTTTCTTT.

This clonotype has ten or more counts. The chain combines TRBV6-1 with TRBJ2-7, with unresolved D. The length of the CDR3 is 14 residues. CDR1 is MNHNS, CDR2 SASEGT, per germline. The ends were cut back, 1 base at V and 2 bases at J, with 9 bases in the middle. The CDR3 sequence is CASSEGVGPYEQYF. Written as DNA, the CDR3 is TGTGCCAGCAGTGAAGGGGTAGGGCCCTACGAGCAGTACTTC.

In its sample, this clonotype was seen many times. This sequence joins TRBV10-3 and TRBJ2-7; TRBD1 or TRBD2 may be the D gene (6 bases each). Germline V gives CDR1 ENHRY, CDR2 SYGVKD. Trimming shortened V by 6 bases and J by 5 bases, and 20 bases separated the two germline ends. This CDR3 is built from 15 residues. The CDR3 is CAIRNPGAIDNEQYF. The CDR3 bases are TGTGCCATCAGGAACCCGGGGGCAATCGATAACGAGCAGTACTTC.